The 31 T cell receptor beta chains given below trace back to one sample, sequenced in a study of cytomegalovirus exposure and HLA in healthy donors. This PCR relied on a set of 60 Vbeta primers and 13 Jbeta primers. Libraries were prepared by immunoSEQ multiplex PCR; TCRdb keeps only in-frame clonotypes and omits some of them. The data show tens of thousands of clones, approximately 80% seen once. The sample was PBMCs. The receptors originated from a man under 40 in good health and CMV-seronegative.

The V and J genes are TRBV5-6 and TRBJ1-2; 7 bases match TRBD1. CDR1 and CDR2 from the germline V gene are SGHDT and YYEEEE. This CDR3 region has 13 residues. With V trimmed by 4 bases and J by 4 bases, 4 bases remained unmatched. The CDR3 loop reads CASSTGQSYGYTF. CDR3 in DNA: TGTGCCAGCAGCACGGGACAGAGCTATGGCTACACCTTC.

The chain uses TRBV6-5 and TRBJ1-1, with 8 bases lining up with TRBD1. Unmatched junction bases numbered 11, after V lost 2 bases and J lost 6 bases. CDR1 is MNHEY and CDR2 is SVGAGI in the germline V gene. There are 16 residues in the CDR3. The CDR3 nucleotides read TGTGCCAGCAGTTACCCGCAGGGGGCTGGTTACGCTGAAGCTTTCTTT. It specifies CASSYPQGAGYAEAFF.

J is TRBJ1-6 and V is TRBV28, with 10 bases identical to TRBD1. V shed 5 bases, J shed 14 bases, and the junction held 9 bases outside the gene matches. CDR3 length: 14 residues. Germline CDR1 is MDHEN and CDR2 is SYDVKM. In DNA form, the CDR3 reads TGTGCCAGCAGTCCCGCGGACAGGGGGGTCACCCTCCACTTT. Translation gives CASSPADRGVTLHF.

The CDR3 loop is CASSLDRTATEAFF. Here the CDR3 DNA reads TGTGCCAGCAGCTTAGATAGGACAGCCACTGAAGCTTTCTTT. The chain links TRBV7-8 to TRBJ1-1; tentatively, D is TRBD1 (6 bases). CDR1 is SGHVS, CDR2 FQNEAQ, per germline. The CDR3 has 14 amino acids. Deletions cut 1 base from V and 4 bases from J, with 10 bases between.

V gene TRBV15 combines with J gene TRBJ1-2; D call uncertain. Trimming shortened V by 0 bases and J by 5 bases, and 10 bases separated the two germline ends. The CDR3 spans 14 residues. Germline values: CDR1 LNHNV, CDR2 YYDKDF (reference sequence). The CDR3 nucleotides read TGTGCCACCAGCAGAGATGTTACAGAGTATGGCTACACCTTC. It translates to CATSRDVTEYGYTF.

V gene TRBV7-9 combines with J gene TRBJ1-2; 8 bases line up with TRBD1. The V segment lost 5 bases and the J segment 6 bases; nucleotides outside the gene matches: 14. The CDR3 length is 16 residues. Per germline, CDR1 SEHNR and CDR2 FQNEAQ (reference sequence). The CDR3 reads CASSRPTGVNPNGYTF. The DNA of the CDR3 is TGTGCCAGCAGCCGTCCGACAGGGGTAAACCCCAATGGCTACACCTTC. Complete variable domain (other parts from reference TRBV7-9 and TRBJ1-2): DTGVSQNPRHKITKRGQNVTFRCDPISEHNRLYWYRQTLGQGPEFLTYFQNEAQLEKSRLLSDRFSAERPKGSFSTLEIQRTEQGDSAMYLCASSRPTGVNPNGYTFGSGTRLTVV.

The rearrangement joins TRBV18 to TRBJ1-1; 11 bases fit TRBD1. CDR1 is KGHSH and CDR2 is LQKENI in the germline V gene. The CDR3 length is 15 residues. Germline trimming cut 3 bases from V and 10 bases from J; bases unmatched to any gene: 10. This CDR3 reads CASSPDGTGGFLAFF. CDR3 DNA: TGTGCCAGCTCACCCGACGGGACAGGGGGGTTTTTAGCTTTCTTT.

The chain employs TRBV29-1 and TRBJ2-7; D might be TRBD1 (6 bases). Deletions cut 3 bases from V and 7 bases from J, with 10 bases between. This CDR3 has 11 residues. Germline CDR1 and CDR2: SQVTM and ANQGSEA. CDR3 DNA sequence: TGCAGCGTTGACAGGGGAGAGGAGCAGTACTTC. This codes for CSVDRGEEQYF.

The CDR3 spells CAHYGPRTEAFF. The CDR3 coding sequence is TGTGCCCACTACGGCCCGCGCACTGAAGCTTTCTTT. The V call is TRBV30, the J call TRBJ1-1; D unresolved. CDR3 length equals 12 residues. V lost 8 bases and J 4 bases, leaving 14 bases between the germline ends. CDR1 and CDR2 (germline): GTSNPN, SVGIG (reference sequence). The full variable domain, in which reference TRBV30 and TRBJ1-1 provide the parts outside the CDR3, is SQTIHQWPATLVQPVGSPLSLECTVEGTSNPNLYWYRQAAGRGLQLLFYSVGIGQISSEVPQNLSASRPQDRQFILSSKKLLLSDSGFYLCAHYGPRTEAFFGQGTRLTVV.

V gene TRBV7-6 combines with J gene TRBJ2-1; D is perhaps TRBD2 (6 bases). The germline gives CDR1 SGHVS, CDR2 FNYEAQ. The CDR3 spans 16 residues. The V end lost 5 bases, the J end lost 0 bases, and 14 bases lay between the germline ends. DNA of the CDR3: TGTGCCAGCAGCCCGACGGGCGGGGCCTCCTACAATGAGCAGTTCTTC. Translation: CASSPTGGASYNEQFF.

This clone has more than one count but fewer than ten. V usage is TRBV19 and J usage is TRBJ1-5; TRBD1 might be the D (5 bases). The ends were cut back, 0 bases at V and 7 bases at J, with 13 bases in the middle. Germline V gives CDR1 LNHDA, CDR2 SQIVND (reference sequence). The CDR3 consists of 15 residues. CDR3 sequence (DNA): TGTGCCAGTAGTATAGATAGGGGTGCACGGCAGCCCCAGCATTTT. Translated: CASSIDRGARQPQHF.

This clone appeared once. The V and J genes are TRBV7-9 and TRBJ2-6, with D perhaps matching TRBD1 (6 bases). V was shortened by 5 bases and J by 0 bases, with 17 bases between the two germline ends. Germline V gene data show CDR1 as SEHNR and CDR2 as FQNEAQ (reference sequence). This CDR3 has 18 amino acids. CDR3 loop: CASSRSQGSFSGANVLTF. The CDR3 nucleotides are TGTGCCAGCAGCCGATCCCAGGGGTCATTCTCTGGGGCCAACGTCCTGACTTTC.

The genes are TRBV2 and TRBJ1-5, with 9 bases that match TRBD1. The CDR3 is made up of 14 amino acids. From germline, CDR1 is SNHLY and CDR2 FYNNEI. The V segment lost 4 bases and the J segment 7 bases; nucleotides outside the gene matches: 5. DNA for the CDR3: TGTGCCAGCAGTGGGACAGGGGAACGGCAGCCCCAGCATTTT. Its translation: CASSGTGERQPQHF.

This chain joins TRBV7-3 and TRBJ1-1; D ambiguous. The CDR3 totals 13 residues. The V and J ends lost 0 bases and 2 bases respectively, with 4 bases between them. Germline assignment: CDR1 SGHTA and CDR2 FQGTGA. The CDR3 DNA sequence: TGTGCCAGCAGCTTAACTGTAAACACTGAAGCTTTCTTT. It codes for CASSLTVNTEAFF.

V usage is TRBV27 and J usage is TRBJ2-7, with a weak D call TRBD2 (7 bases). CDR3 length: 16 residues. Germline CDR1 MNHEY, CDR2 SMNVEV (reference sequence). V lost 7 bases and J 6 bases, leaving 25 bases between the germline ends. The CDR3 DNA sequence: TGTGCCAGCATCCCCCGGGGGGCTAGGGTCATGGGCGAGCAGTACTTC. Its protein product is CASIPRGARVMGEQYF.

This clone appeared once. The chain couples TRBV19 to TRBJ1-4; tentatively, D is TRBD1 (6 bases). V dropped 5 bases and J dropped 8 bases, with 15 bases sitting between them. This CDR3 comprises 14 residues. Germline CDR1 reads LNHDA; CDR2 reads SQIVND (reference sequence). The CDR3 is CASSFGQRGEKLFF. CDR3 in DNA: TGTGCCAGTAGTTTCGGACAGAGGGGGGAAAAACTGTTTTTT.

The CDR3 spells CASSLGVGSGAYEQYF. In DNA, the CDR3 is TGTGCCAGCAGCTTAGGGGTCGGTAGCGGGGCCTACGAGCAGTACTTC. This chain connects TRBV11-3 to TRBJ2-7; TRBD2 matches 8 bases. V trimming: 1 base; J trimming: 2 bases; junction bases outside the gene matches: 7. Germline CDR1 SGHNT, CDR2 YENEEA. This CDR3 spans 16 amino acids.

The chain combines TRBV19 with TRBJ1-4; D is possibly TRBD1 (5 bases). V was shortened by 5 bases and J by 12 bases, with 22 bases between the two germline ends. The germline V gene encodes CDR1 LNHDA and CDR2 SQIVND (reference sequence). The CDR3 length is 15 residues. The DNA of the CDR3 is TGTGCCAGTAGTCGAGAGGACCGAGCAGGGCAACAACTGTTTTTT. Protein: CASSREDRAGQQLFF.

CDR3 DNA sequence: TGTGCCAGCAGTGAACGGAACTATGGCTACACCTTC. Its translation: CASSERNYGYTF. The chain recombines TRBV6-1 with TRBJ1-2, with unresolved D. There are 12 residues in the CDR3. The V end was cut by 2 bases, the J end by 2 bases, with 3 bases between. CDR1 and CDR2 from the germline V gene are MNHNS and SASEGT.

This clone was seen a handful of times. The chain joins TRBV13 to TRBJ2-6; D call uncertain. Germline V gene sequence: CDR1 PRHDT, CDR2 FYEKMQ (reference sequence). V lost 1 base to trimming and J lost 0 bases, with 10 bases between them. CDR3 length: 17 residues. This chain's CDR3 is CASSLDGRSSGANVLTF. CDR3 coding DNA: TGTGCCAGCAGCTTAGATGGGCGTAGCTCTGGGGCCAACGTCCTGACTTTC.

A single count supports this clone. CDR3 bases: TGTGCCAGTACGTGGGGGAGGGATTCACCCCTCCACTTT. This translates into CASTWGRDSPLHF. The chain employs TRBV19 and TRBJ1-6; D is perhaps TRBD1 (5 bases). Germline values: CDR1 LNHDA, CDR2 SQIVND (reference sequence). Trimming left V 7 bases short and J 8 bases short, with 12 bases between. This CDR3 has 13 residues.

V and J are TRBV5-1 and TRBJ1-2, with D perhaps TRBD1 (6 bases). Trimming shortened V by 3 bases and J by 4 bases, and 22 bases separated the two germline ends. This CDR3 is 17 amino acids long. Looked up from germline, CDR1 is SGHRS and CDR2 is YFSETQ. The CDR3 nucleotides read TGCGCCAGCAGCTCGCCGGAGACAGGCCAACCGGGCTATGGCTACACCTTC. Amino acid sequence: CASSSPETGQPGYGYTF.

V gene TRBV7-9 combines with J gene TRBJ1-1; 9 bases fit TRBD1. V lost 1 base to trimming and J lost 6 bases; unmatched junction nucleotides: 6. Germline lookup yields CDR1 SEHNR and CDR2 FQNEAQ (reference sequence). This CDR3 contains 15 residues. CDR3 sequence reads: CASSLEGTGFAEAFF. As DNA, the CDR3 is TGTGCCAGCAGCTTAGAGGGGACAGGGTTCGCTGAAGCTTTCTTT.

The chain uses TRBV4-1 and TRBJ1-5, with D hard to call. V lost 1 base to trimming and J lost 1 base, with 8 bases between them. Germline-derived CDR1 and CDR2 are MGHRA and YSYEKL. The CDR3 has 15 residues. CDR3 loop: CASSQGALSNQPQHF. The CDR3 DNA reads TGCGCCAGCAGCCAAGGGGCACTGAGCAATCAGCCCCAGCATTTT.

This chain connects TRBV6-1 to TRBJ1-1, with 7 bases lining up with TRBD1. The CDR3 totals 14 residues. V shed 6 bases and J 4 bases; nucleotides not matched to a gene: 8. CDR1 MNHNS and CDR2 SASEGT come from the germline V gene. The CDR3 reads CASSLDRLGTEAFF. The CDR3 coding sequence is TGTGCCAGCAGCCTGGACAGGTTGGGCACTGAAGCTTTCTTT.

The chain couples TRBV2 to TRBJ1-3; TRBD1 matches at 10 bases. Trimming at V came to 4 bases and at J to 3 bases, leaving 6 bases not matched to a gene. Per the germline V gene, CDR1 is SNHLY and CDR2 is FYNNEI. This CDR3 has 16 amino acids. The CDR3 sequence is CASSAQTGGFGNTIYF. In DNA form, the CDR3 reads TGTGCCAGCAGTGCCCAGACAGGGGGCTTTGGAAACACCATATATTTT.

The CDR3 loop reads CASSPTGTGGYEQYF. For the CDR3, the DNA is TGTGCCAGTTCACCCACCGGGACAGGGGGCTACGAGCAGTACTTC. V and J are TRBV2 and TRBJ2-7; 11 bases agree with TRBD1. Trimming cost V 9 bases and J 3 bases; bases outside gene matches: 10. This CDR3 is 15 amino acids long. CDR1 is SNHLY, CDR2 FYNNEI, per germline.

The CDR3 protein is CASSSGGTGSYGYTF. Here the CDR3 DNA reads TGTGCCAGCAGCTCCGGCGGGACAGGGAGCTATGGCTACACCTTC. The chain uses TRBV11-2 and TRBJ1-2, with TRBD1 matching over 9 bases. V shed 4 bases and J 4 bases; nucleotides not matched to a gene: 7. Per germline, CDR1 SGHAT and CDR2 FQNNGV. The CDR3 length is 15 residues. Supplemented by reference TRBV11-2 and TRBJ1-2, the full variable domain reads EAGVAQSPRYKIIEKRQSVAFWCNPISGHATLYWYQQILGQGPKLLIQFQNNGVVDDSQLPKDRFSAERLKGVDSTLKIQPAKLEDSAVYLCASSSGGTGSYGYTFGSGTRLTVV.

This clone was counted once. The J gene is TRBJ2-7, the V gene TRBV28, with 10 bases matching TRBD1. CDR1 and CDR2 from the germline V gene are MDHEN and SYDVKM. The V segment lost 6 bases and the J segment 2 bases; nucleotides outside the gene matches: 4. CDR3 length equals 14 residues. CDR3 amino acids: CASSSGQGAYEQYF. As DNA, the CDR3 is TGTGCCAGCAGCTCCGGACAGGGGGCCTACGAGCAGTACTTC. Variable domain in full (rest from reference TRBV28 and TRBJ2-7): DVKVTQSSRYLVKRTGEKVFLECVQDMDHENMFWYRQDPGLGLRLIYFSYDVKMKEKGDIPEGYSVSREKKERFSLILESASTNQTSMYLCASSSGQGAYEQYFGPGTRLTVT.

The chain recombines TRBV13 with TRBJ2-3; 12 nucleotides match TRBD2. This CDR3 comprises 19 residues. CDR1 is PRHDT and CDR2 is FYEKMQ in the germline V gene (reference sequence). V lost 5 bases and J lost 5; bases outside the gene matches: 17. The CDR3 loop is CASSPTLAGGPSFRDTQYF. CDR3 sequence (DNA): TGTGCCAGCAGCCCTACCCTAGCGGGGGGGCCTTCGTTCAGAGATACGCAGTATTTT.

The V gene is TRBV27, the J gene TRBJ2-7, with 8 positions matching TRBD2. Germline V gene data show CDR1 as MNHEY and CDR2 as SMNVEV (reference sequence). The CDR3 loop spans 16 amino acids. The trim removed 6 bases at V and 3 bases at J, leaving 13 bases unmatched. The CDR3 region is CASRGGRRGSFYEQYF. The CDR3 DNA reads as TGTGCCAGCAGGGGCGGGAGGCGGGGGTCCTTCTACGAGCAGTACTTC.